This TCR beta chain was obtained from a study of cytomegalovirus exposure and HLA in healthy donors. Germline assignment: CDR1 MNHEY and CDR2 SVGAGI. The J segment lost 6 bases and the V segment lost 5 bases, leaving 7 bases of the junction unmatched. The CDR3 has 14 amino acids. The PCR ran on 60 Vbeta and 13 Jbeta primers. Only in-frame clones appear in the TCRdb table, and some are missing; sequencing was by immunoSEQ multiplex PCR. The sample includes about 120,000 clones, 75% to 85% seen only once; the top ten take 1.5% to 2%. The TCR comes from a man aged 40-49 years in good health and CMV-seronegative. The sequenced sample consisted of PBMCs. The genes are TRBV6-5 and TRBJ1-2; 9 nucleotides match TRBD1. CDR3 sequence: CASSNPGQGNGYTF. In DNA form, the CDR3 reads TGTGCCAGCAGTAACCCGGGACAGGGTAATGGCTACACCTTC.